The TCR beta chain described here comes from a study of shared clonotypes between healthy human individuals. Sequenced by immunoSEQ multiplex PCR; TCRdb stores in-frame clones only, minus some. The repertoire holds 450,000 to 500,000 clones, with 60% to 80% as singletons. Germline CDR1 is SGHDT and CDR2 is YYEEEE. CDR3 length: 14 residues. V lost 1 base and J 1 base, leaving 6 bases between the germline ends. The source is a woman aged 40 to 50 in good health. Some clones in this sample may be carry-over from other donors' samples. This chain links TRBV5-6 with TRBJ1-5; D is unresolved. Material: PBMCs. The CDR3 DNA is TGTGCCAGCAGCTTGCACATAAGCAATCAGCCCCAGCATTTT. Its protein product is CASSLHISNQPQHF.